The sequence of this T cell receptor (beta chain) was determined in a study of blood T cell repertoires in COVID-19. For the study at large: Spain, Italy and the United States supplied samples that represented acute and convalescent COVID-19. In each case, the material was cDNA or gDNA derived from T cells, B-cell-depleted T cells, or PBMCs.

The CDR3 has 14 amino acids. Losses at the gene ends were 8 bases for V and 7 bases for J; bases not matched to a gene: 6. From germline, CDR1 is MNHEY and CDR2 SVGAGI. Original processing methods: Estimated nucleated cell counts came from reference gene primer amplification. The table came from immunoSEQ multiplex PCR; TCRdb's copy has only in-frame clones and leaves some out. For V, J and clone size, that table is used; D and trimming come from the DNA. The sample holds a few hundred thousand clones; about four fifths are singletons and the top ten take approximately 2.5%. Sequencing input: peripheral blood. V is TRBV6-5 and J is TRBJ1-5, with TRBD1 matching 12 bases. The source of this sequence is a woman aged 60 to 75 with acute or convalescent COVID-19. The CDR3 region is CASGTGGVHQPQHF. CDR3 in DNA: TGTGCCAGCGGGACAGGGGGCGTTCACCAGCCCCAGCATTTT.